Detailed here is one T cell receptor beta chain. What it binds is not known. This entry belongs to a study of T cell responses to AZD1222 COVID-19 vaccine. Study information: Doses given second, at about 4 or about 12 weeks, were pooled.

The CDR3 is 14 residues long. J lost 6 bases, V lost 5 bases, and 4 bases had no gene match. CDR1 is SGHTA and CDR2 is FQGTGA in the germline V gene. Study-wide results and limits: Spike-spanning, vaccine-associated CD4 TCRs were dominant at 160-218 and 743-854. The donors showed a predominance of white British ancestry and of females, with possible underestimation of clonal diversity.

The repertoire was sequenced with immunoSEQ multiplex PCR; TCRdb's copy has only in-frame clones and lacks some. The data hold about 130,000 clones, with 80% to 90% observed a single time. Sample: peripheral blood, taken on day 0 of AZD1222 vaccination. This TCR was sampled from an adult in good health. V gene TRBV7-3 combines with J gene TRBJ2-7; TRBD2 matches 13 bases. For the CDR3, the DNA is TGTGCCAGCAGCCAAGGACTAGCGGGGGCCGAGCAGTACTTC. Its protein product is CASSQGLAGAEQYF.